This T cell receptor (beta chain) stems from a study of blood T cell repertoires in COVID-19. Study-level information: PBMCs, B-cell-depleted T cells, or T cells were the source of the cDNA or gDNA that made up the material.

Sequencing used immunoSEQ multiplex PCR; TCRdb keeps in-frame clones, though not all of them. The data contain some 100,000 clones, around 82% of them singletons. This CDR3 has 15 residues. V was trimmed by 0 bases and J by 0 bases, leaving 8 bases between them. Germline lookup yields CDR1 SGHAT and CDR2 FQDESV (reference sequence). The chain combines TRBV11-1 with TRBJ1-1; weak D call: TRBD1 (6 bases). Sequencing was carried out using peripheral blood. The TCR was taken from a woman aged 45 to 65 with acute or convalescent COVID-19. The CDR3 DNA reads TGTGCCAGCAGCTTAGCATCAGGGGTGAACACTGAAGCTTTCTTT. It encodes CASSLASGVNTEAFF.